The source of this T cell receptor (beta chain) is a study of T cells in Graves' hyperthyroidism and ophthalmopathy. Across the study: It was at initial diagnosis, before any treatment, that peripheral blood was collected.

The germline V and J ends were trimmed by 0 bases and 5 bases, with 10 bases remaining between them. The CDR3 is 13 amino acids. The germline V gene encodes CDR1 GTSNPN and CDR2 SVGIG (reference sequence). RNA transcripts served as the template for amplifying TCR beta CDR3 regions. In the first-round RT-PCR of the TCR CDR3, the HTBI primer set was used. TCRdb used MiXCR to reprocess the multiplex PCR reads, holding one entry per CDR3 protein. The data show 380,000 or so distinct CDR3 sequences, approximately 20% seen once. This clonotype was seen ten or more times. Out of approximately 10 ml of fresh peripheral blood came the PBMCs.

The chain couples TRBV30 to TRBJ2-5, with D perhaps being TRBD1 or TRBD2 (5 bases each). The sequence came from a woman aged 18-29 years with Graves' hyperthyroidism. The sequencing input was blood. CDR3 amino acids: CAWSVWDGETQYF. The CDR3 DNA reads as TGTGCCTGGAGTGTATGGGACGGCGAGACCCAGTACTTC.